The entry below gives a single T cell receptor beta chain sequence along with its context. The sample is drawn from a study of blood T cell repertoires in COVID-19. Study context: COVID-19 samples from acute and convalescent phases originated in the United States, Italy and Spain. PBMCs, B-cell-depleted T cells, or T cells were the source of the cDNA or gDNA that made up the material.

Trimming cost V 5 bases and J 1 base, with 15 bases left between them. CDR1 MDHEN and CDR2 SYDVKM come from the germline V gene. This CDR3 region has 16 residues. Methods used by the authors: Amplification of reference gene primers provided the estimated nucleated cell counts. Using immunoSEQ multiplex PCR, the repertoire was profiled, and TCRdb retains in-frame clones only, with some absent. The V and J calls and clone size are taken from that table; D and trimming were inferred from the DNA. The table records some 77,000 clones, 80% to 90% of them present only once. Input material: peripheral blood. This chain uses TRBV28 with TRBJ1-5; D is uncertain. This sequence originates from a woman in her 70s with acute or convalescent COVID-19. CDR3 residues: CASSRYPGRSNQPQHF. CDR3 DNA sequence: TGTGCCAGCAGTCGATACCCCGGGAGGAGCAATCAGCCCCAGCATTTT.